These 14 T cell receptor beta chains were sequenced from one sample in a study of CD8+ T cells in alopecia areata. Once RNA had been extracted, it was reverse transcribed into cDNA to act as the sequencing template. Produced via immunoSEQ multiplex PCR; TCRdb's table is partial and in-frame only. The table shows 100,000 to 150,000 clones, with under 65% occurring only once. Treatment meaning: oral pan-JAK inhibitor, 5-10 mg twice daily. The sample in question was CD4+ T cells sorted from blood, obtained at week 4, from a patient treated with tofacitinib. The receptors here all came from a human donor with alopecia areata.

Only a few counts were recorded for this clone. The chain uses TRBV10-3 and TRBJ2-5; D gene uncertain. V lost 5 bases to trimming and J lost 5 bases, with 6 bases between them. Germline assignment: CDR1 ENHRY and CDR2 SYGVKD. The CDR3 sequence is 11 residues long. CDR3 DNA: TGTGCCATCAGTTCTCTCGAGACCCAGTACTTC. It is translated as CAISSLETQYF.

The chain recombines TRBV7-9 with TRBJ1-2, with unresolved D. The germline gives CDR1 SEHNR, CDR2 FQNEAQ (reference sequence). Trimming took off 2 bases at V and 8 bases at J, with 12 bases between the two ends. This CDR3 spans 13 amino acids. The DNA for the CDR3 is TGTGCCAGCAGCTTAAATTCTCGGGAGGGCTACACCTTC. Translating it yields CASSLNSREGYTF.

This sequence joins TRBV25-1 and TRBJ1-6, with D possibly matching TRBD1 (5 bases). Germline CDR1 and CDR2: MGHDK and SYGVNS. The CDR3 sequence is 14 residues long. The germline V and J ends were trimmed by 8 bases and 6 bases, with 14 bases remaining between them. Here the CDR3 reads CASQAGGTNSPLHF. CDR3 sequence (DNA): TGTGCCAGCCAAGCGGGGGGGACTAATTCACCCCTCCACTTT.

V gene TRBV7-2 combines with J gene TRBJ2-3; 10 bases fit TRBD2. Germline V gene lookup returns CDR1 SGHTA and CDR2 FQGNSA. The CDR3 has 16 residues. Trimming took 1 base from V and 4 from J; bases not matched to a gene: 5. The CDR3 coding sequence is TGTGCCAGCAGCTTAGATAGCGGGAGGAGGCCAGATACGCAGTATTTT. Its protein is CASSLDSGRRPDTQYF.

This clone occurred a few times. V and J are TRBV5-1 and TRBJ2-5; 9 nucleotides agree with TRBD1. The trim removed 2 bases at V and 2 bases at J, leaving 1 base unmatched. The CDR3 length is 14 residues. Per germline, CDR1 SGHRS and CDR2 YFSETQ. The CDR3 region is CASSFGTGQETQYF. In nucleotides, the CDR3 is TGCGCCAGCAGCTTTGGGACAGGGCAAGAGACCCAGTACTTC.

CDR3 loop: CASSLIGLTSYNEQFF. The CDR3 DNA reads TGTGCCAGCAGCTTGATAGGACTAACCTCCTACAATGAGCAGTTCTTC. J is TRBJ2-1 and V is TRBV7-2, with a possible D match to TRBD2 (6 bases). This CDR3 is 16 amino acids long. The germline V gene encodes CDR1 SGHTA and CDR2 FQGNSA. The germline V and J ends were trimmed by 3 bases and 0 bases, with 12 bases remaining between them.

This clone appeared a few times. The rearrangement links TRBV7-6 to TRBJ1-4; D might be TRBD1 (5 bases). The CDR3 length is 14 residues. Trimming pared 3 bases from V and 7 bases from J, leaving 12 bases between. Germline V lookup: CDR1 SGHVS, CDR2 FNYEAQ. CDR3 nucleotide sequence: TGTGCCAGCAGCTTTCGGTCGGGGGGTGAAAAACTGTTTTTT. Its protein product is CASSFRSGGEKLFF. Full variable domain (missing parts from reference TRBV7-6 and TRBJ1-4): GAGVSQSPRYKVTKRGQDVALRCDPISGHVSLYWYRQALGQGPEFLTYFNYEAQQDKSGLPNDRFSAERPEGSISTLTIQRTEQRDSAMYRCASSFRSGGEKLFFGSGTQLSVL.

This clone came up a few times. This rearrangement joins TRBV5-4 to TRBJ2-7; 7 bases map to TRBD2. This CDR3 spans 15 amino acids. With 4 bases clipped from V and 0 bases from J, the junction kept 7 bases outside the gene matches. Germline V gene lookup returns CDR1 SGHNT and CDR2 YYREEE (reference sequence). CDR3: CASSMGLPRSYEQYF. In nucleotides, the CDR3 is TGTGCCAGCAGCATGGGACTACCCCGCTCCTACGAGCAGTACTTC.

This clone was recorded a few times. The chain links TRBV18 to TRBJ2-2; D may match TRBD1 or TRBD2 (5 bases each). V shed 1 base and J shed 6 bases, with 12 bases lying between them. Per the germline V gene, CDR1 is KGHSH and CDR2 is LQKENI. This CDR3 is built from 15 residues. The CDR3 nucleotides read TGTGCCAGCTCACCACTGAGGGGCCTGCCCGGGGAGCTGTTTTTT. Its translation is CASSPLRGLPGELFF.

For the CDR3, the DNA is TGTGCCACCAGCAGAGGCCAGGGCCGACCAGATACGCAGTATTTT. Its translation is CATSRGQGRPDTQYF. The gene calls are TRBV15 and TRBJ2-3; D might be TRBD1 (5 bases). Germline V gene sequence: CDR1 LNHNV, CDR2 YYDKDF (reference sequence). The CDR3 covers 15 residues. Trimming removed 1 base at V and 4 bases at J, with 12 bases between.

The CDR3 DNA reads as TGCGCCAGCAGCTCGTCTAGCACAGATACGCAGTATTTT. Its protein product is CASSSSSTDTQYF. The chain combines TRBV5-1 with TRBJ2-3; D unresolved. The germline V and J ends were trimmed by 3 bases and 0 bases, with 5 bases remaining between them. The CDR3 length is 13 residues. Germline loops: CDR1 SGHRS, CDR2 YFSETQ.

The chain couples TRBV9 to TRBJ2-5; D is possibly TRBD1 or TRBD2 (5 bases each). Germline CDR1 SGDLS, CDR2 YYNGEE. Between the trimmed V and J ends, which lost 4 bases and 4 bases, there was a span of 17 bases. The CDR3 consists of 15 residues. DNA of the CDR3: TGTGCCAGCAGCATCCGGGGCTTAGGAGGAGAGACCCAGTACTTC. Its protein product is CASSIRGLGGETQYF.

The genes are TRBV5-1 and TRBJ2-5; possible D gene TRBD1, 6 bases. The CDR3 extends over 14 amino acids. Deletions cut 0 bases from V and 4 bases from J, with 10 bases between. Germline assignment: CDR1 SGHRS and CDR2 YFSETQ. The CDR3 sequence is CASSLGQERETQYF. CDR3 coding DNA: TGCGCCAGCAGCTTGGGACAGGAACGAGAGACCCAGTACTTC.

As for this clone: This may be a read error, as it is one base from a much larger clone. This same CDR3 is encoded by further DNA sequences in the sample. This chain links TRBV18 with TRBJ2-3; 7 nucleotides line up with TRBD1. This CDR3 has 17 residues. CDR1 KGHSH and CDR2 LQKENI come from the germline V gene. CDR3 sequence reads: CASSPRDRDRRGDTQYF. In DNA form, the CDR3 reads TGTGCCAGCTCACCCCGAGACCGGGACAGACGAGGAGATACGCAATATTTT.